The text below deals with one T cell receptor (beta chain). Trimming pared 5 bases from V and 2 bases from J, leaving 14 bases between. Germline lookup yields CDR1 SGHTA and CDR2 FQGNSA. The length of the CDR3 is 15 residues. The data stem from a study of shared T cell receptors in the human thymus. The assay was immunoSEQ multiplex PCR, and TCRdb's table has in-frame clones only and misses some. The sample lists about 660,000 clones, about 89% occurring once. This sample also appeared in a second study, on human thymus T cells. That study reports: All donors were healthy Finnish infants who were undergoing corrective surgery to treat congenital heart defects. Thymus tissue was removed during corrective cardiac surgery. In thymic and blood repertoires alike, V and J usage looked biased. Overlap was high between thymic repertoires from unrelated individuals, as reported in related research.

The gene calls are TRBV7-2 and TRBJ2-3; D unresolved. The receptor comes from a boy under two years old with a congenital heart defect. The sequenced material came from thymocytes. The CDR3 loop reads CASSGPAEFTDTQYF. Written as DNA, the CDR3 is TGTGCCAGCAGCGGCCCGGCGGAGTTCACAGATACGCAGTATTTT.